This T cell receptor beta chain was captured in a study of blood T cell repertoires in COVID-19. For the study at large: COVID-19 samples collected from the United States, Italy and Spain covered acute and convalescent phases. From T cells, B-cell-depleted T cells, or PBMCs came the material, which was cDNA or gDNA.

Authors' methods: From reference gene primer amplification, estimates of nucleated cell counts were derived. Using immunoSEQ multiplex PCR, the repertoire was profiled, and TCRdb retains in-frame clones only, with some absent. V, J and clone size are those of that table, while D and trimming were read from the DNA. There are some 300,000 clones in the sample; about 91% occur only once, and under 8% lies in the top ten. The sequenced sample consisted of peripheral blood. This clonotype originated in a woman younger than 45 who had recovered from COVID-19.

CDR3 protein: CASSFSLSGGWSYEQYF. The CDR3 DNA sequence: TGTGCCAGCAGCTTCTCCCTTAGCGGGGGGTGGTCCTACGAGCAGTACTTC. This chain connects TRBV5-6 to TRBJ2-7, with 10 bases lining up with TRBD2. Unmatched junction bases numbered 9, after V lost 2 bases and J lost 1 base. The CDR3 totals 17 residues. CDR1 and CDR2 from the germline V gene are SGHDT and YYEEEE. Based on the CDR3 plus reference TRBV5-6 and TRBJ2-7, the full variable domain is DAGVTQSPTHLIKTRGQQVTLRCSPKSGHDTVSWYQQALGQGPQFIFQYYEEEERQRGNFPDRFSGHQFPNYSSELNVNALLLGDSALYLCASSFSLSGGWSYEQYFGPGTRLTVT.